Below, 14 T cell receptor beta chains from the same sample are listed, as sequenced in a study of spatial heterogeneity in lung cancer (dated by TCRdb to the late 2010s). Library preparation was by 5' RACE. Sequencing was carried out with a NextSeq 500. The public reads were reanalyzed by TCRdb: fastp trimming at Q25, MiXCR alignment, in-frame beta chains only. All rows with the same CDR3 protein become a single entry with the most common DNA and genes. Here the sample has some 100,000 distinct CDR3 sequences; around 9% occur a single time. The ten largest clones represent 6.9% of the sample. In light of the paper, this sample's time point label describes: sample taken at primary tumor resection. For TCR sequencing, whole RNA was extracted from tumor and nontumor lung tissue, or from cryopreserved PBMC samples, and no cell sorting was done. The specimen comprised PBMCs, sampled at surgery. These receptors originate from a male donor with early-stage non-small cell lung cancer.

This clonotype has only a few counts. The chain carries TRBV5-1 and TRBJ2-7, with 8 bases that match TRBD2. Trimming removed 4 bases from V and 7 bases from J; junction bases left unmatched: 10. The CDR3 spans 14 residues. Germline CDR1 reads SGHRS; CDR2 reads YFSETQ. CDR3 residues: CASSPGRAGGEQYF. DNA of the CDR3: TGCGCCAGCAGCCCCGGGAGGGCTGGGGGGGAGCAGTACTTC. The variable domain in full, completed from reference TRBV5-1 and TRBJ2-7, reads KAGVTQTPRYLIKTRGQQVTLSCSPISGHRSVSWYQQTPGQGLQFLFEYFSETQRNKGNFPGRFSGRQFSNSRSEMNVSTLELGDSALYLCASSPGRAGGEQYFGPGTRLTVT.

The chain joins TRBV28 to TRBJ1-4, with 7 nucleotides matching TRBD1. Germline V gene lookup returns CDR1 MDHEN and CDR2 SYDVKM. The J segment lost 8 bases and the V segment lost 2 bases, leaving 5 bases of the junction unmatched. This CDR3 spans 14 amino acids. DNA for the CDR3: TGTGCCAGCAGTTTAGGAGGGGGCCAAGAAAAACTGTTTTTT. It specifies CASSLGGGQEKLFF.

This clonotype was seen ten or more times. The chain recombines TRBV7-2 with TRBJ2-2; TRBD1 aligns across 9 bases. Germline-derived CDR1 and CDR2 are SGHTA and FQGNSA. This CDR3 has 15 residues. V was pared by 5 bases and J by 4 bases, with 5 bases of the junction left unmatched. The chain's CDR3 is CASSPQGAVTGELFF. Written as DNA, the CDR3 is TGTGCCAGCAGCCCACAGGGGGCGGTCACCGGGGAGCTGTTTTTT.

This clonotype has at least ten counts. The chain is built from TRBV6-5 and TRBJ1-6; D unresolved. V was clipped by 2 bases and J by 7 bases, with 6 bases between them. The germline V gene has CDR1 MNHEY and CDR2 SVGAGI. The CDR3 has 13 amino acids. DNA for the CDR3: TGTGCCAGCAGTTACGACCTCAATTCACCCCTCCACTTT. It translates to CASSYDLNSPLHF.

Concerning this clonotype: A clone one base away is much larger, so this may be a read error. V is TRBV19 and J is TRBJ2-3; D unresolved. CDR1 is LNHDA and CDR2 is SQIVND in the germline V gene (reference sequence). CDR3 length equals 14 residues. With 0 bases removed from V and 3 bases from J, the gap between germline ends came to 7 bases. The CDR3 DNA reads TGTGCCAGTAGTATAGAGGTGGAAACAGATACGCAGTATTTT. This encodes CASSIEVETDTQYF.

This clonotype has only a few counts. V usage is TRBV20-1 and J usage is TRBJ2-7; TRBD2 matches 9 bases. The CDR3 is 13 residues long. V dropped 5 bases and J dropped 3; count of bases not matched to a gene: 5. Germline-derived CDR1 and CDR2 are DFQATT and SNEGSKA (reference sequence). CDR3 nucleotide sequence: TGCAGTGCTGGGAGCGGGAGGTTCTACGAGCAGTACTTC. This encodes CSAGSGRFYEQYF.

In this sample, this clonotype turned up many times. The chain couples TRBV28 to TRBJ2-3; the D gene is possibly TRBD2 (5 bases). The CDR3 covers 17 residues. Trimming took off 3 bases at V and 4 bases at J, with 20 bases between the two ends. Germline assignment: CDR1 MDHEN and CDR2 SYDVKM. The CDR3 DNA follows: TGTGCCAGCAGTTTTCCTTACCCGGGAAATTTGGCAGATACGCAGTATTTT. Protein product: CASSFPYPGNLADTQYF. Full variable domain (remainder filled in from reference TRBV28 and TRBJ2-3): DVKVTQSSRYLVKRTGEKVFLECVQDMDHENMFWYRQDPGLGLRLIYFSYDVKMKEKGDIPEGYSVSREKKERFSLILESASTNQTSMYLCASSFPYPGNLADTQYFGPGTRLTVL.

This clonotype turned up a few times. The chain uses TRBV10-3 and TRBJ2-5, with TRBD1 matching 12 bases. With 8 bases clipped from V and 4 bases from J, the junction kept 8 bases outside the gene matches. The CDR3 loop spans 15 amino acids. CDR1 and CDR2 (germline): ENHRY, SYGVKD. The CDR3 region has the DNA TGTGCCATCCGCTCCGGGACAGGGGGCCCAGAGACCCAGTACTTC. The encoded protein is CAIRSGTGGPETQYF.

This clonotype was counted ten times or more. This sequence joins TRBV6-6 and TRBJ2-5, with D unresolved. This CDR3 has 12 amino acids. Germline V gene data show CDR1 as MNHNY and CDR2 as SVGAGI (reference sequence). Between the trimmed V and J ends, which lost 4 bases and 2 bases, there was a span of 5 bases. The CDR3 loop is CASSWGQETQYF. CDR3 bases: TGTGCCAGCAGTTGGGGTCAAGAGACCCAGTACTTC.

The chain combines TRBV4-3 with TRBJ2-5; 7 positions match TRBD1. V was pared by 0 bases and J by 0 bases, with 10 bases of the junction left unmatched. Germline V gene lookup returns CDR1 LGHNA and CDR2 YSLEER. CDR3 length: 18 amino acids. The CDR3 loop is CASSQDYLKGANQETQYF. The CDR3 DNA reads as TGCGCCAGCAGCCAAGATTATTTGAAGGGGGCAAACCAAGAGACCCAGTACTTC.

This clonotype was picked up many times. The rearrangement links TRBV11-2 to TRBJ2-2, with D perhaps TRBD2 (5 bases). CDR1 is SGHAT, CDR2 FQNNGV, per germline. The CDR3 sequence is 16 residues long. V was shortened by 2 bases and J by 1 base, with 11 bases between the two germline ends. The CDR3 DNA sequence: TGTGCCAGCAGCTTACCCGGGAACAAGAACACCGGGGAGCTGTTTTTT. It yields the protein CASSLPGNKNTGELFF.

This clonotype was observed a handful of times. This sequence joins TRBV5-1 and TRBJ1-2, with D maybe TRBD1 (5 bases). The germline V gene has CDR1 SGHRS and CDR2 YFSETQ. The CDR3 extends over 13 amino acids. The V end lost 4 bases, the J end lost 6 bases, and 13 bases lay between the germline ends. CDR3 in DNA: TGCGCCAGCAGCCTTTCGGACAATCATGGCTACACCTTC. It codes for CASSLSDNHGYTF.

This clonotype was picked up many times. J is TRBJ1-1 and V is TRBV29-1; D may be TRBD1 (5 bases). In germline, CDR1 is SQVTM, CDR2 ANQGSEA. The CDR3 spans 14 residues. Trimming pared 3 bases from V and 1 base from J, leaving 12 bases between. The CDR3 region is CSVETVISNTEAFF. The CDR3 DNA reads TGCAGCGTTGAGACAGTAATCTCGAACACTGAAGCTTTCTTT.

This clonotype showed up just a few times. As DNA, the CDR3 is TGTGCCAGCAGAAGAAGCGGGGGGAACTACGAGCAGTACTTC. It is translated as CASRRSGGNYEQYF. The chain uses TRBV6-2 or TRBV6-3 and TRBJ2-7, with 9 bases identical to TRBD2. This CDR3 region has 14 residues. Germline-derived CDR1 and CDR2 are MNHEY and SVGEGT. J lost 3 bases, V lost 6 bases, and 6 bases had no gene match.